The source of this T cell receptor beta chain is a study of human T cells and chemical hapten exposure. TCRdb re-analysed the 5' RACE reads in MiXCR, keeping a single row per CDR3 protein. The sample contains tens of thousands of distinct CDR3 sequences, approximately 7.7% of which appear only once. J gave up 4 bases and V 4 bases, and 4 bases lay outside the gene matches. This CDR3 has 14 residues. Germline loops: CDR1 SGHRS, CDR2 YFSETQ. Someone pulled total RNA out of unfractionated whole blood. This receptor was identified in a male donor in good health. The chain carries TRBV5-1 and TRBJ2-3; the match to TRBD1 covers 9 bases. CDR3 nucleotide sequence: TGCGCCAGCAGCCCGAGACAGGGGGCAGATACGCAGTATTTT. Translating gives CASSPRQGADTQYF.